A single sample gave rise to the 11 T cell receptor beta chains below, sequenced in a study of T-cell memory formation after mild COVID-19. In TCRdb, the 5' RACE reads were re-called with MiXCR into one record per CDR3 protein. This sample has about half a million distinct CDR3 sequences, with around a sixth found just once. The sample comprised PBMCs or a T cell subset sorted from them (not recorded which). These receptor sequences come from an adult woman who had mild COVID-19 (a few samples of this study predate the infection). Cell type and time point are not known.

The V call is TRBV4-1, the J call TRBJ2-5, with a possible D match to TRBD2 (5 bases). Deletions cut 0 bases from V and 2 bases from J, with 10 bases between. This CDR3 region has 15 residues. Germline values: CDR1 MGHRA, CDR2 YSYEKL. The CDR3 bases are TGCGCCAGCAGCCAAGATTCGGGGTGGCAAGAGACCCAGTACTTC. Protein sequence: CASSQDSGWQETQYF.

This clonotype was observed many times. This chain joins TRBV5-6 and TRBJ1-4; TRBD1 aligns across 8 bases. Germline V gene lookup returns CDR1 SGHDT and CDR2 YYEEEE. The CDR3 runs to 15 residues. V shed 4 bases, J shed 3 bases, and the junction held 5 bases outside the gene matches. The CDR3 sequence is CASSRQGTANEKLFF. DNA for the CDR3: TGTGCCAGCAGCAGACAGGGGACTGCTAATGAAAAACTGTTTTTT.

This clonotype was observed a few times. CDR3 nucleotide sequence: TGTGCCAGCAGTTATTCGAGGGGCCCTCAGCCCCAGCATTTT. Residues: CASSYSRGPQPQHF. The V call is TRBV6-5, the J call TRBJ1-5; perhaps TRBD1 as D (5 bases). The CDR3 has 14 residues. With 3 bases removed from V and 6 bases from J, the gap between germline ends came to 12 bases. Germline lookup yields CDR1 MNHEY and CDR2 SVGAGI.

V is TRBV6-5 and J is TRBJ1-2; D unclear. The CDR3 loop spans 14 amino acids. Germline V gives CDR1 MNHEY, CDR2 SVGAGI. V dropped 4 bases and J dropped 9 bases, with 18 bases sitting between them. CDR3 region: CASSSRDPSSRYTF. The DNA of the CDR3 is TGTGCCAGCAGTTCCCGAGATCCCTCTAGTCGCTACACCTTC.

This clonotype turned up a few times. The chain carries TRBV27 and TRBJ1-2; the D gene is possibly TRBD1 (5 bases). The V end was cut by 8 bases, the J end by 4 bases, with 17 bases between. The CDR3 is made up of 14 amino acids. The germline gives CDR1 MNHEY, CDR2 SMNVEV (reference sequence). CDR3 region: CASGYQGLGYGYTF. CDR3 DNA: TGTGCCAGCGGTTATCAGGGATTGGGCTATGGCTACACCTTC.

The chain carries TRBV7-3 and TRBJ2-7; D ambiguous. Trimming cost V 5 bases and J 0 bases, with 14 bases left between them. The length of the CDR3 is 15 residues. Looked up from germline, CDR1 is SGHTA and CDR2 is FQGTGA. CDR3: CASSLMSASSYEQYF. The CDR3 region has the DNA TGTGCCAGCAGCCTCATGAGTGCCTCCTCCTACGAGCAGTACTTC.

The J gene is TRBJ1-2, the V gene TRBV24-1; TRBD1 agrees at 7 bases. The V and J ends lost 7 bases and 5 bases, in that order; junction bases with no gene match: 9. Germline CDR1 is KGHDR and CDR2 is SFDVKD. The CDR3 totals 14 residues. The CDR3 bases are TGTGCCACCAGAGCTTCCGGGACAGCGTATGGCTACACCTTC. This encodes CATRASGTAYGYTF.

This clonotype was detected only a few times. The genes are TRBV7-9 and TRBJ2-1; 10 bases are a match to TRBD2. J gave up 7 bases and V 5 bases, and 11 bases lay outside the gene matches. Germline V lookup: CDR1 SEHNR, CDR2 FQNEAQ (reference sequence). The CDR3 covers 16 residues. The CDR3 DNA reads as TGTGCCAGCAGCCCGATCGGGACTAGCGTGTTAAATGAGCAGTTCTTC. As protein: CASSPIGTSVLNEQFF.

This chain links TRBV29-1 with TRBJ2-4; maybe TRBD1 (6 bases). CDR3 length equals 13 residues. Looked up from germline, CDR1 is SQVTM and CDR2 is ANQGSEA. The V and J ends lost 3 bases and 3 bases respectively, with 9 bases between them. The CDR3 reads CSVEGTLKNIQYF. The CDR3 nucleotides read TGCAGCGTTGAGGGGACACTCAAAAACATTCAGTACTTC.

This clonotype was observed a handful of times. The rearrangement uses TRBV25-1 and TRBJ2-2, with D possibly TRBD1 on 5 matching bases. The germline V and J ends were trimmed by 5 bases and 4 bases, with 14 bases remaining between them. Looked up from germline, CDR1 is MGHDK and CDR2 is SYGVNS. There are 15 residues in the CDR3. The CDR3 DNA reads TGTGCCAGCAGTAAAAGGGGATTGGGCACCGGGGAGCTGTTTTTT. Translation: CASSKRGLGTGELFF.

This chain joins TRBV7-2 and TRBJ2-7; D not resolved. In germline, CDR1 is SGHTA, CDR2 FQGNSA. CDR3 length equals 12 residues. V was clipped by 2 bases and J by 2 bases, with 4 bases between them. The CDR3 region is CASSLIAYEQYF. The CDR3 nucleotides are TGTGCCAGCAGCTTAATCGCCTACGAGCAGTACTTC. The full variable domain, with the rest looked up from reference TRBV7-2 and TRBJ2-7, is GAGVSQSPSNKVTEKGKDVELRCDPISGHTALYWYRQSLGQGLEFLIYFQGNSAPDKSGLPSDRFSAERTGGSVSTLTIQRTQQEDSAVYLCASSLIAYEQYFGPGTRLTVT.